The clone carrying this TCR beta chain was picked up many times. The data stem from a study of response to subunit inactivated influenza vaccine. TCRdb reprocessed the RT-PCR reads with MiXCR, giving one entry per CDR3 protein. In the table there are more than 450,000 distinct CDR3 sequences, approximately 10% of which are singletons. The CDR3 is 15 residues long. J lost 2 bases, V lost 5 bases, and 10 bases had no gene match. Per germline, CDR1 DFQATT and CDR2 SNEGSKA (reference sequence). This same sample was also taken into another study, of T cells expressing NK-cell markers. That paper notes: It was by 5'RACE template switching with UMIs that TCR beta cDNA was made.

This receptor was identified in a man aged 45-65 years who received an inactivated influenza vaccine. The material sequenced was PBMCs from blood, taken on the day of vaccination. This chain joins TRBV20-1 and TRBJ2-7, with 9 bases lining up with TRBD2. In nucleotides, the CDR3 is TGCAGTGCTGGACCCCTAGCGGGATACACCTACGAGCAGTACTTC. Protein product: CSAGPLAGYTYEQYF.